A selection of T cell receptor beta chains follows, all from one sample in a study of blood T cell repertoires in COVID-19. Assay: immunoSEQ multiplex PCR; the TCRdb copy retains only in-frame clones and omits some. The sample yields some 95,000 clones, 76% seen once. Sequencing was performed on peripheral blood. The origin of the receptors is a man in his sixties or seventies with acute or convalescent COVID-19. The CDR3 runs from the conserved cysteine through the conserved F or W. D genes are given only for firm matches. Size tells how often a clone was seen (once, few, many) or the class of an expanded clone, and some rows leave it out.

length,size,J,V,D,DNA,CDR3
13,once,TRBJ2-1,TRBV10-3,NA,TGTGCCATCAGGGACAGCTCCTACAATGAGCAGTTCTTC,CAIRDSSYNEQFF
15,NA,TRBJ2-2,TRBV6-6,NA,TGTGCCAGCAGTTATGAGGGATTAGGCACCGGGGAGCTGTTTTTT,CASSYEGLGTGELFF
14,NA,TRBJ2-1,TRBV4-1,NA,TGCGCCAGCAGCCAAGTTGGCAGTCACAATGAGCAGTTCTTC,CASSQVGSHNEQFF
12,NA,TRBJ1-2,TRBV5-1,NA,TGCGCCAGCAGCGCAGGGTACTATGGCTACACCTTC,CASSAGYYGYTF
13,NA,TRBJ1-2,TRBV7-9,NA,TGTGCCAGCAGCTTGGGGGGAGCCTATGGCTACACCTTC,CASSLGGAYGYTF
16,NA,TRBJ1-1,TRBV6-1,NA,TGTGCCAGCAGTGAAGTACGTGGGGGCCTGAACACTGAAGCTTTCTTT,CASSEVRGGLNTEAFF
15,NA,TRBJ2-5,TRBV4-1,NA,TGCGCCAGCAGCCAAGAAATGGGGCGTCGGGAGACCCAGTACTTC,CASSQEMGRRETQYF
13,NA,TRBJ1-1,TRBV29-1,TRBD1,TGCAGCGTTGGCAGGGGGTTAAACACTGAAGCTTTCTTT,CSVGRGLNTEAFF
10,NA,TRBJ1-1,TRBV12-3/TRBV12-4,NA,TGTGCCAGCAGTTCGAGAAAAGCTTTCTTT,CASSSRKAFF
11,NA,TRBJ2-7,TRBV6-5,NA,TGTGCCAGCAGTACCGAACGGGAGCAGTACTTC,CASSTEREQYF
13,once,TRBJ2-2,TRBV28,NA,TGTGCCAGCAGTCCCAGGGGTTACGGGGAGCTGTTTTTT,CASSPRGYGELFF
14,NA,TRBJ2-5,TRBV19,TRBD1,TGTGCCAGTAGTAGGGACAGGGCCCAAGAGACCCAGTACTTC,CASSRDRAQETQYF
13,NA,TRBJ2-5,TRBV2,NA,TGTGCCAGCGGTCAAAGGGGGGGCGAGACCCAGTACTTC,CASGQRGGETQYF
15,NA,TRBJ2-7,TRBV19,TRBD1,TGTGCCACGTACGGAGGGACAGGCGGTTCTGGCGAGCAGTACTTC,CATYGGTGGSGEQYF
13,NA,TRBJ1-6,TRBV7-3,NA,TGTGCCAGCAGCCTTAACAGGGATTCACCCCTCCACTTT,CASSLNRDSPLHF
15,NA,TRBJ2-1,TRBV7-2,NA,TGTGCCAGCAGCTTAGCGGGGCCTTGGGGCAATGAGCAGTTCTTC,CASSLAGPWGNEQFF
14,NA,TRBJ2-1,TRBV7-2,NA,TGTGCCAGCAGCTGGGGGCAGAAATACAATGAGCAGTTCTTC,CASSWGQKYNEQFF
13,NA,TRBJ2-2,TRBV6-5,NA,TGTGCCAGCAGGGCCGAAAAGACCGGGGAGCTGTTTTTT,CASRAEKTGELFF
14,NA,TRBJ1-2,TRBV6-5,TRBD1,TGTGCCAGCAGTCTCATCGGACAGGGCTATGGCTACACCTTC,CASSLIGQGYGYTF
15,few,TRBJ2-2,TRBV18,TRBD2,TGTGCCAGCTCACCCGGGGCTAGCGGGACCGGGGAGCTGTTTTTT,CASSPGASGTGELFF
14,NA,TRBJ1-5,TRBV6-6,NA,TGTGCCAGCAGTTACGGTATGGGCGACCAGCCCCAGCATTTT,CASSYGMGDQPQHF
15,NA,TRBJ2-7,TRBV28,NA,TGTGCCAGCAGTTTATTAAGGCAGGGCGTGGCGGAGCAGTACTTC,CASSLLRQGVAEQYF
16,NA,TRBJ2-1,TRBV27,TRBD1,TGTGCCAGCAGTCCACAGGGGCTCGGGCTTTACAATGAGCAGTTCTTC,CASSPQGLGLYNEQFF
15,NA,TRBJ1-3,TRBV19,NA,TGTGCCAGTAGTATAGATGCGGGTTATGGAAACACCATATATTTT,CASSIDAGYGNTIYF
15,NA,TRBJ2-1,TRBV27,TRBD2,TGTGCCAGCAGTTTTAGCGCGGGAGGATACAATGAGCAGTTCTTC,CASSFSAGGYNEQFF
14,NA,TRBJ1-1,TRBV28,TRBD1,TGTGCCAGCAGTTTAGGGACAGGGTTTCTTGAAGCTTTCTTT,CASSLGTGFLEAFF
18,few,TRBJ2-7,TRBV4-1,NA,TGCGCCAGCAGCCTAAGGGACTTGAGGCAGGGCATGAGCTACGAGCAGTACTTC,CASSLRDLRQGMSYEQYF
15,NA,TRBJ2-7,TRBV9,NA,TGTGCCAGCAGCGGCGGGGTGGGTCCCACCTACGAGCAGTACTTC,CASSGGVGPTYEQYF
19,NA,TRBJ2-6,TRBV4-1,TRBD1,TGCGCCAGCAGCCCGATCGGGACAGGGGAAAAAATTGGGGCCAACGTCCTGACTTTC,CASSPIGTGEKIGANVLTF
11,once,TRBJ1-1,TRBV12-3/TRBV12-4,NA,TGTGCCAGCAGTTATAAAGAGATAGCTTTCTTT,CASSYKEIAFF
18,NA,TRBJ2-1,TRBV7-9,TRBD2,TGTGCCAGCAGCTCGGCCTTAGCGGGAACCCCTATCTATAATGAGCAGTTCTTC,CASSSALAGTPIYNEQFF
14,few,TRBJ2-3,TRBV7-8,TRBD2,TGTGCCAGCAGCTCGGGGGGTTACACAGATACGCAGTATTTT,CASSSGGYTDTQYF
15,NA,TRBJ2-4,TRBV15,TRBD1,TGTGCCACCAGCAGAGAGCGGGACAGGGTGACTGAACAGTACTTC,CATSRERDRVTEQYF
13,NA,TRBJ1-4,TRBV18,NA,TGTGCCAGCTCACGAGGGAAGGGTGAAAAACTGTTTTTT,CASSRGKGEKLFF
13,NA,TRBJ2-1,TRBV19,NA,TGTGCCAGTAGTTTGGCTAGCTACAATGAGCAGTTCTTC,CASSLASYNEQFF
15,NA,TRBJ1-3,TRBV6-5,NA,TGTGCCAGCAGCCTAGATGGGGCGAGAGGAAACACCATATATTTT,CASSLDGARGNTIYF
16,NA,TRBJ1-5,TRBV3-1/TRBV3-2,NA,TGTGCCAGCAGCCAAGGGACAGATCAGAGCAATCAGCCCCAGCATTTT,CASSQGTDQSNQPQHF
17,NA,TRBJ1-2,TRBV20-1,NA,TGCAGTGCTAGTAGTTTTATGTCCACTCAATTTAACTATGGCTACACCTTC,CSASSFMSTQFNYGYTF
14,NA,TRBJ1-3,TRBV5-6,NA,TGTGCCAGCAGTTCGTTAGACTCTGGAAACACCATATATTTT,CASSSLDSGNTIYF
16,NA,TRBJ2-3,TRBV5-8,TRBD2,TGTGCCAGCAGCTTTGGAGGGACTAGCGGGATCGATACGCAGTATTTT,CASSFGGTSGIDTQYF
15,few,TRBJ1-4,TRBV7-2,TRBD1,TGTGCCAGCAGCCAAGGACAGGGTTCGAATGAAAAACTGTTTTTT,CASSQGQGSNEKLFF
15,NA,TRBJ2-3,TRBV7-6,TRBD1,TGTGCCAGCAGCTCGGGACAGCTCCTCCGGGATACGCAGTATTTT,CASSSGQLLRDTQYF
16,few,TRBJ1-1,TRBV14,NA,TGTGCCAGCAGCCAAGACATAAGGCAGGGTGGTCCTGAAGCTTTCTTT,CASSQDIRQGGPEAFF
16,few,TRBJ1-6,TRBV19,TRBD1,TGTGCCAGTAGTACCCGGACAGGGGGCTTTAATTCACCCCTCCACTTT,CASSTRTGGFNSPLHF
16,NA,TRBJ2-3,TRBV5-1,TRBD2,TGCGCCAGCAGCTTTAGCGGGAGTACACATGGAGATACGCAGTATTTT,CASSFSGSTHGDTQYF
15,NA,TRBJ2-4,TRBV7-9,NA,TGTGCCGGGTCCCGGGGAATTAGGGCCAAAAACATTCAGTACTTC,CAGSRGIRAKNIQYF
13,once,TRBJ1-1,TRBV4-1,NA,TGCGCCAGCAGCCAAGATGTCGGCACTGAAGCTTTCTTT,CASSQDVGTEAFF
11,NA,TRBJ2-7,TRBV2,NA,TGTGCATCGATGCAGGTTTACGAGCAGTACTTC,CASMQVYEQYF
13,once,TRBJ1-1,TRBV18,NA,TGTGCCAGCTCACCGTCAGGGGTGACTGAAGCTTTCTTT,CASSPSGVTEAFF
14,few,TRBJ1-1,TRBV7-2,TRBD1,TGTGCCAGCAGTCAAACAGGGGGCTACACTGAAGCTTTCTTT,CASSQTGGYTEAFF
12,NA,TRBJ1-2,TRBV28,NA,TGTGCCAGCAGTTCTAGCCTCTATGGCTACACCTTC,CASSSSLYGYTF
15,NA,TRBJ2-7,TRBV28,TRBD1,TGTGCCAGCAGTTTAGGGACAGCAGGGGCCTACGAGCAGTACTTC,CASSLGTAGAYEQYF
16,NA,TRBJ2-1,TRBV18,TRBD2,TGTGCCAGCTCACCAGGCCTAGCGGGAGGGAGCAATGAGCAGTTCTTC,CASSPGLAGGSNEQFF
13,NA,TRBJ1-1,TRBV28,TRBD1,TGTGCCAGCAGCCTAGACAGGGGGCCTGAAGCTTTCTTT,CASSLDRGPEAFF
13,NA,TRBJ1-1,TRBV10-3,NA,TGTGCCATCACCATGACAGGGAACACTGAAGCTTTCTTT,CAITMTGNTEAFF
16,few,TRBJ2-7,TRBV4-1,NA,TGCGCCAGCAGCCAAGATAGTAGCAGGGACTCCTACGAGCAGTACTTC,CASSQDSSRDSYEQYF
14,NA,TRBJ1-2,TRBV6-1,TRBD1,TGTGCCAGCAGTGAAGGACAGGGAAAGTATGGCTACACCTTC,CASSEGQGKYGYTF